The 13 T cell receptor beta chains reported below all come from one sample, sequenced in a study of OX40 agonist ivuxolimab in advanced cancers. Assay used: immunoSEQ multiplex PCR; TCRdb lists only in-frame clones, some missing. The sample has some 22,000 clones, approximately 77% seen once. Sequencing was performed on CD4+ or CD8+ T cells sorted from blood, taken in a trial of the OX40 agonist ivuxolimab. These receptors were obtained from an adult with an advanced solid tumor such as melanoma, head and neck, liver or kidney cancer.

This rearrangement joins TRBV19 to TRBJ2-2, with TRBD1 as a possible D gene (5 bases). In germline, CDR1 is LNHDA, CDR2 SQIVND (reference sequence). V was cut by 6 bases and J by 0 bases, with 11 bases left in between. The CDR3 is 15 residues long. CDR3 nucleotides: TGTGCCAGTAGCCCCCTGACAGCGAACACCGGGGAGCTGTTTTTT. This sequence encodes CASSPLTANTGELFF.

The CDR3 here is CASSFLGTGYGYTF. For the CDR3, the DNA is TGTGCCAGCAGCTTCCTCGGGACGGGCTATGGCTACACCTTC. The chain carries TRBV27 and TRBJ1-2, with D possibly TRBD1 on 5 matching bases. The CDR3 runs 14 residues. From germline, CDR1 is MNHEY and CDR2 SMNVEV (reference sequence). Trimming removed 6 bases at V and 4 bases at J, with 15 bases between.

This clone was seen more than once but under ten times. The chain combines TRBV18 with TRBJ2-5; D remains ambiguous. The CDR3 is 12 residues long. Trimming shortened V by 6 bases and J by 2 bases, and 7 bases separated the two germline ends. CDR1 is KGHSH and CDR2 is LQKENI in the germline V gene. The CDR3 nucleotides are TGTGCCAGCTCCACTGGGCAAGAGACCCAGTACTTC. Its translation: CASSTGQETQYF.

The chain carries TRBV11-2 and TRBJ2-5; D not certain. The length of the CDR3 is 14 residues. CDR1 and CDR2 (germline): SGHAT, FQNNGV. V lost 0 bases, J lost 5 bases, and 10 bases lay in between. This CDR3 reads CASSLEAGMETQYF. In DNA, the CDR3 is TGTGCCAGCAGCTTAGAGGCAGGTATGGAGACCCAGTACTTC.

This clone was counted a few times. J is TRBJ1-4 and V is TRBV4-3; no clear D. CDR3 size: 16 residues. Trimming removed 0 bases from V and 4 bases from J, with 12 bases in between. Germline loops: CDR1 LGHNA, CDR2 YSLEER. The CDR3 loop is CASSQDYRSVNEKLFF. As DNA, the CDR3 is TGCGCCAGCAGCCAAGATTACCGGTCAGTTAATGAAAAACTGTTTTTT.

The genes are TRBV9 and TRBJ1-2; TRBD1 might be the D (6 bases). This CDR3 is 15 amino acids long. V gave up 0 bases and J gave up 1 base, with 10 bases separating them. Germline lookup yields CDR1 SGDLS and CDR2 YYNGEE. The CDR3 region has the DNA TGTGCCAGCAGCGTAGACCCAGGGGTTAACTATGGCTACACCTTC. This codes for CASSVDPGVNYGYTF.

The J gene is TRBJ2-5, the V gene TRBV27, with D possibly being TRBD1 (5 bases). This CDR3 contains 13 residues. Germline V lookup: CDR1 MNHEY, CDR2 SMNVEV (reference sequence). V dropped 8 bases and J dropped 4 bases, with 14 bases sitting between them. CDR3 nucleotide sequence: TGTGCCAGCTCACGACAGATCAGAGAGACCCAGTACTTC. This codes for CASSRQIRETQYF.

This clone showed up just a few times. In DNA, the CDR3 is TGTGCCAGCAGCCCGCCGGGCGGAGGTGGAGATACGCAGTATTTT. Translation gives CASSPPGGGGDTQYF. This chain joins TRBV7-3 and TRBJ2-3; tentative D call: TRBD2 (5 bases). The germline CDR1 and CDR2 sequences are SGHTA and FQGTGA. The CDR3 length is 15 residues. Trimming pared 5 bases from V and 5 bases from J, leaving 17 bases between. Full variable domain (rest looked up from reference TRBV7-3 and TRBJ2-3): GAGVSQTPSNKVTEKGKYVELRCDPISGHTALYWYRQSLGQGPEFLIYFQGTGAADDSGLPNDRFFAVRPEGSVSTLKIQRTERGDSAVYLCASSPPGGGGDTQYFGPGTRLTVL.

V and J are TRBV19 and TRBJ2-7; a weak D match, TRBD1 (6 bases). V lost 7 bases, J lost 3 bases, and 10 bases lay in between. The CDR3 totals 12 residues. Germline assignment: CDR1 LNHDA and CDR2 SQIVND (reference sequence). The CDR3 bases are TGTGCCAGTAATCCAGGGGACTACGAGCAGTACTTC. This translates into CASNPGDYEQYF.

The V call is TRBV10-3, the J call TRBJ2-7; 8 positions agree with TRBD1. Germline-derived CDR1 and CDR2 are ENHRY and SYGVKD. With 3 bases clipped from V and 9 bases from J, the junction kept 10 bases outside the gene matches. The CDR3 spans 14 residues. The CDR3 DNA reads TGTGCCATCAGTGACAGGGGGCCCTCGTGGAGGCAGTACTTC. Translation: CAISDRGPSWRQYF.

This chain joins TRBV2 and TRBJ2-7; D remains unclear. This CDR3 comprises 12 residues. The V end lost 6 bases, the J end lost 5 bases, and 11 bases lay between the germline ends. Germline-derived CDR1 and CDR2 are SNHLY and FYNNEI. CDR3 amino acids: CASRFQSDEQYF. The DNA for the CDR3 is TGTGCCAGCAGGTTTCAGTCCGACGAGCAGTACTTC.

The CDR3: CASSDQGHYGYTF. The CDR3 nucleotides read TGTGCCAGCAGTGACCAGGGACACTATGGCTACACCTTC. This chain connects TRBV6-5 to TRBJ1-2; TRBD1 is a possible D gene (5 bases). V lost 5 bases, J lost 3 bases, and 10 bases lay in between. The CDR3 has 13 residues. CDR1 and CDR2 from the germline V gene are MNHEY and SVGAGI.

The genes are TRBV27 and TRBJ2-1; 12 nucleotides match TRBD2. The germline gives CDR1 MNHEY, CDR2 SMNVEV (reference sequence). V lost 5 bases and J lost 9; bases outside the gene matches: 2. This CDR3 is 13 amino acids long. The CDR3 is CASSLAGGPEQFF. The DNA of the CDR3 is TGTGCCAGCAGTCTAGCGGGGGGGCCTGAGCAGTTCTTC.